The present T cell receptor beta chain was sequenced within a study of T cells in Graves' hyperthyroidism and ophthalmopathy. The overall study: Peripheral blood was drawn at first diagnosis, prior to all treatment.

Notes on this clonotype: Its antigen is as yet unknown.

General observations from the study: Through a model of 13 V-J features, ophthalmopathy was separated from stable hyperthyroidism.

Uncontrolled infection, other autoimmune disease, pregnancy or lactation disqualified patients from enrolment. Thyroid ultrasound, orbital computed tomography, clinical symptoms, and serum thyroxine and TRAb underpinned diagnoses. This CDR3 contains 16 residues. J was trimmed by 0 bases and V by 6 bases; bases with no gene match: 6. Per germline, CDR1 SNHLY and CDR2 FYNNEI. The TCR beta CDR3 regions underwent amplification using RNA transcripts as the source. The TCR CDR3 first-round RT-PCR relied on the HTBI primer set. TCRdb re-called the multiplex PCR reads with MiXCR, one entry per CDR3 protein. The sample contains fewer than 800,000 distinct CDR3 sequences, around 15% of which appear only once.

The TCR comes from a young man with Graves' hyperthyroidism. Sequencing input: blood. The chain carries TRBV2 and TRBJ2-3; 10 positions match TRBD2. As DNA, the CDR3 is TGTGCCAGCAGACAGGGACTAGCGCATAGCACAGATACGCAGTATTTT. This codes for CASRQGLAHSTDTQYF.